Sequencing of this T cell receptor (beta chain) was carried out in a study of T cell responses to AZD1222 COVID-19 vaccine. Study as a whole: Second doses at about 4 or about 12 weeks were pooled. Findings and limits, study-wide: The number of AZD1222 recipients seropositive at baseline was only 5 to 7. Nearly half of the spike-specific TCRs reportedly recognize variant regions that carry no mutations.

Trimming stripped 7 bases from V and 0 bases from J, with 12 bases between. The CDR3 length is 14 residues. Germline CDR1 and CDR2: MNHEY and SVGAGI. Comments on this clone: Its antigen is still unknown.

The assay was immunoSEQ multiplex PCR, and TCRdb's table has in-frame clones only and misses some. The table lists approximately 70,000 clones, roughly 90% of them singletons. The rearrangement joins TRBV6-5 to TRBJ1-1, with a possible D match to TRBD1 (5 bases). The TCR comes from an adult in good health. This specimen was peripheral blood, taken on day 0 of AZD1222 vaccination. In DNA, the CDR3 is TGTGCCAGCACCTCACAGGCCTTGAACACTGAAGCTTTCTTT. It encodes CASTSQALNTEAFF.